This TCR beta chain derives from a study of T cells in Graves' hyperthyroidism and ophthalmopathy. Disease duration under 2 months; hyperthyroidism patients were aged 18 to 65. In this sample, this clonotype turned up a few times. Its antigen remains unidentified. Using RNA transcripts as the source, TCR beta CDR3 regions were amplified. HTBI primers were the set used in a first-round RT-PCR of the TCR CDR3. TCRdb recomputed calls from the multiplex PCR reads with MiXCR, one row per CDR3 protein. The sample has around 800,000 distinct CDR3 sequences, 35% to 45% seen once. Study-level findings and limits: Most clonotypes expanded in the thyroid (above 0.001) were also present in blood.

The sequence derives from a man aged 18 to 35 with Graves' hyperthyroidism. Sequencing used blood.

CDR3 nucleotides: TGCAGTGCTAGAGATCCCGGGACAGGGTCCTACGAGCAGTACTTC. Protein: CSARDPGTGSYEQYF. The chain carries TRBV20-1 and TRBJ2-7; TRBD1 agrees at 9 bases. Trimming removed 0 bases from V and 1 base from J; junction bases left unmatched: 4. Germline loops: CDR1 DFQATT, CDR2 SNEGSKA (reference sequence). This CDR3 has 15 amino acids.